These 27 T cell receptor beta chains were all obtained from the same sample, sequenced in a study of CD8 T cells in ankylosing spondylitis. Using its own MiXCR run on the 5' RACE reads, TCRdb lists one record per CDR3 protein. Of fewer than 250,000 distinct CDR3 sequences in the sample, 30% to 40% were seen once. Material: blood, either unsorted or a sorted T cell fraction (not recorded which). These receptors came from a male donor with ankylosing spondylitis or in good health (not recorded which).

This clonotype was seen a few times. This chain uses TRBV7-9 with TRBJ1-2; unclear D gene. CDR1 and CDR2 (germline): SEHNR, FQNEAQ (reference sequence). V lost 5 bases, J lost 6 bases, and 13 bases lay in between. The CDR3 extends over 13 amino acids. The CDR3 DNA is TGTGCCAGCAGCCGAGAGGCCCAGCATGGCTACACCTTC. Residues: CASSREAQHGYTF.

This rearrangement joins TRBV10-3 to TRBJ2-5; 8 bases are shared with TRBD2. Trimming at V came to 4 bases and at J to 2 bases, leaving 6 bases not matched to a gene. Germline-derived CDR1 and CDR2 are ENHRY and SYGVKD. This CDR3 is built from 15 residues. CDR3 coding DNA: TGTGCCATCAGTGTTCTAGCGGGTCCTCAAGAGACCCAGTACTTC. This codes for CAISVLAGPQETQYF.

In this sample, this clonotype turned up a few times. V gene TRBV7-3 combines with J gene TRBJ2-4, with 13 nucleotides matching TRBD2. Germline loops: CDR1 SGHTA, CDR2 FQGTGA. With V trimmed by 2 bases and J by 0 bases, 7 bases remained unmatched. The CDR3 has 19 residues. The CDR3 sequence is CASSLAGTSGTLAKNIQYF. As DNA, the CDR3 is TGTGCCAGCAGCTTAGCCGGGACTAGCGGGACCCTAGCCAAAAACATTCAGTACTTC. The entire variable domain, with the rest obtained from reference TRBV7-3 and TRBJ2-4, is as follows: GAGVSQTPSNKVTEKGKYVELRCDPISGHTALYWYRQSLGQGPEFLIYFQGTGAADDSGLPNDRFFAVRPEGSVSTLKIQRTERGDSAVYLCASSLAGTSGTLAKNIQYFGAGTRLSVL.

The chain couples TRBV30 to TRBJ2-3; weak D call: TRBD1 (6 bases). CDR3 length: 16 amino acids. V shed 2 bases and J shed 7 bases, with 22 bases lying between them. The germline CDR1 and CDR2 sequences are GTSNPN and SVGIG (reference sequence). The chain's CDR3 is CAWSRGTGTSRNTQYF. The CDR3 coding sequence is TGTGCCTGGAGTCGAGGTACAGGGACCTCCAGGAATACGCAGTATTTT. Full variable domain (rest looked up from reference TRBV30 and TRBJ2-3): SQTIHQWPATLVQPVGSPLSLECTVEGTSNPNLYWYRQAAGRGLQLLFYSVGIGQISSEVPQNLSASRPQDRQFILSSKKLLLSDSGFYLCAWSRGTGTSRNTQYFGPGTRLTVL.

This clonotype has a handful of counts. The chain links TRBV24-1 to TRBJ2-7, with TRBD2 as a possible D gene (6 bases). Germline CDR1 KGHDR, CDR2 SFDVKD. The CDR3 is 14 amino acids. V lost 6 bases to trimming and J lost 5 bases, with 16 bases between them. CDR3 region: CATSQGLWGDEQYF. The CDR3 bases are TGTGCCACCAGTCAAGGGCTTTGGGGGGACGAGCAGTACTTC.

This rearrangement joins TRBV20-1 to TRBJ1-5; tentative D call: TRBD1 (5 bases). This CDR3 is built from 16 residues. CDR1 and CDR2 from the germline V gene are DFQATT and SNEGSKA (reference sequence). The V and J ends lost 2 bases and 4 bases respectively, with 18 bases between them. CDR3 loop: CSARPRVGVRNQPQHF. The CDR3 coding sequence is TGCAGTGCTAGACCAAGGGTGGGGGTAAGGAATCAGCCCCAGCATTTT.

The V and J genes are TRBV15 and TRBJ2-5; D remains ambiguous. CDR1 is LNHNV, CDR2 YYDKDF, per germline (reference sequence). The V end was cut by 8 bases, the J end by 5 bases, with 12 bases between. This CDR3 contains 12 residues. The CDR3 bases are TGTGCCACCCGGAAGAGCGAGGAGACCCAGTACTTC. Amino acid sequence: CATRKSEETQYF.

J is TRBJ1-2 and V is TRBV20-1; maybe TRBD1 (5 bases). Germline-derived CDR1 and CDR2 are DFQATT and SNEGSKA (reference sequence). The CDR3 sequence is 15 residues long. The V gene lost 5 bases and the J gene lost 8 bases, with 24 bases spanning the gap. The CDR3 sequence: CSAGGPPEFDEGYTF. CDR3 sequence (DNA): TGCAGTGCTGGGGGACCGCCTGAGTTCGATGAGGGCTACACCTTC.

V and J are TRBV20-1 and TRBJ2-5, with a weak D call TRBD2 (6 bases). The germline V gene has CDR1 DFQATT and CDR2 SNEGSKA (reference sequence). CDR3 length: 16 amino acids. The V gene lost 6 bases and the J gene lost 4 bases, with 24 bases spanning the gap. The CDR3 DNA follows: TGCAGTGCGCTCTCCCACGGGACTTTTTTTGGAGAGACCCAGTACTTC. Protein sequence: CSALSHGTFFGETQYF.

Only a few counts were recorded for this clonotype. One junction end disagrees with the germline gene, perhaps due to a read error. This sequence joins TRBV7-7 and TRBJ2-7, with D possibly called TRBD1 or TRBD2 (5 bases each). This CDR3 spans 13 amino acids. Germline V gene data show CDR1 as SSHAT and CDR2 as FNYEAQ (reference sequence). Written as DNA, the CDR3 is TGTGCTAGCAGCTTGTCACACCGTGGGGACCAGTACTTC. Protein sequence: CASSLSHRGDQYF.

This chain joins TRBV9 and TRBJ2-5; 8 nucleotides align to TRBD1. This CDR3 spans 14 amino acids. Germline trimming cut 0 bases from V and 4 bases from J; bases unmatched to any gene: 2. In germline, CDR1 is SGDLS, CDR2 YYNGEE. The CDR3 spells CASSVGDRGETQYF. CDR3 nucleotide sequence: TGTGCCAGCAGCGTAGGAGACAGGGGAGAGACCCAGTACTTC.

In its sample, this clonotype was seen a few times. The V gene is TRBV20-1, the J gene TRBJ1-4; D unclear. This CDR3 contains 13 residues. Per the germline V gene, CDR1 is DFQATT and CDR2 is SNEGSKA (reference sequence). V was cut by 4 bases and J by 4 bases, with 10 bases left in between. CDR3 region: CSANDQNNEKLFF. In DNA form, the CDR3 reads TGCAGTGCTAACGATCAGAATAATGAAAAACTGTTTTTT.

This clonotype has only one observation. The rearrangement links TRBV3-1 to TRBJ2-2; D call uncertain. The germline V gene has CDR1 LGHDT and CDR2 YNNKEL (reference sequence). Trimming took 2 bases from V and 7 from J, leaving 5 bases between them. The CDR3 has 12 residues. The CDR3 coding sequence is TGTGCCAGCAGCCAAAAGTACGGGGAGCTGTTTTTT. It translates to CASSQKYGELFF.

In this sample, this clonotype turned up a few times. This rearrangement joins TRBV7-8 to TRBJ2-7; D unclear. The ends were cut back, 6 bases at V and 7 bases at J, with 16 bases in the middle. The CDR3 consists of 13 residues. Germline CDR1 reads SGHVS; CDR2 reads FQNEAQ. The DNA for the CDR3 is TGTGCCAGCAGATTTTCCCTCGCGGAGGAGCAGTACTTC. This sequence encodes CASRFSLAEEQYF.

This clonotype was counted a few times. The rearrangement joins TRBV29-1 to TRBJ1-1; D remains unclear. This CDR3 contains 10 residues. The germline CDR1 and CDR2 sequences are SQVTM and ANQGSEA. The V and J ends lost 7 bases and 4 bases respectively, with 7 bases between them. The CDR3 here is CSGGGTEAFF. DNA for the CDR3: TGCAGCGGGGGAGGCACTGAAGCTTTCTTT.

In DNA form, the CDR3 reads TGTGCCAGCAGCCTAGACCATCTAGCGGGGGGGCCGGGGGGCACAGATACGCAGTATTTT. Its protein product is CASSLDHLAGGPGGTDTQYF. The chain combines TRBV9 with TRBJ2-3; 12 bases are shared with TRBD2. J gave up 1 base and V 4 bases, and 16 bases lay outside the gene matches. Germline V CDR1 and CDR2: SGDLS, YYNGEE. The CDR3 is 20 amino acids.

This clonotype was detected a few times. The chain's CDR3 is CAISESKGLAGATDTQYF. The CDR3 DNA reads as TGTGCCATCAGTGAGTCGAAGGGACTAGCGGGGGCCACAGATACGCAGTATTTT. V and J are TRBV10-3 and TRBJ2-3; 14 nucleotides line up with TRBD2. V dropped 0 bases and J dropped 2; count of bases not matched to a gene: 4. Germline V gene data show CDR1 as ENHRY and CDR2 as SYGVKD. The CDR3 consists of 18 residues.

This rearrangement joins TRBV20-1 to TRBJ2-5; D gene uncertain. CDR1 and CDR2 (germline): DFQATT, SNEGSKA (reference sequence). The V end lost 6 bases, the J end lost 4 bases, and 12 bases lay between the germline ends. The CDR3 runs 12 residues. The DNA of the CDR3 is TGCAGTGCGGCACCGGTGCGAGAGACCCAGTACTTC. Amino acids: CSAAPVRETQYF.

This clonotype was seen more than once but under ten times. V and J are TRBV20-1 and TRBJ2-5; D gene unclear. Germline CDR1 is DFQATT and CDR2 is SNEGSKA (reference sequence). With 6 bases removed from V and 5 bases from J, the gap between germline ends came to 10 bases. This CDR3 region has 11 residues. The CDR3 sequence is CSAELGETQYF. The CDR3 DNA is TGCAGTGCCGAACTGGGGGAGACCCAGTACTTC.

The chain uses TRBV27 and TRBJ2-1; weak D call: TRBD2 (6 bases). CDR1 and CDR2 (germline): MNHEY, SMNVEV (reference sequence). V dropped 0 bases and J dropped 4 bases, with 13 bases sitting between them. This CDR3 has 16 residues. CDR3 DNA sequence: TGTGCCAGCAGTTTATCCGGGGGAGTAATTTACAATGAGCAGTTCTTC. This translates into CASSLSGGVIYNEQFF.

The rearrangement uses TRBV4-1 and TRBJ2-3; maybe TRBD1 (5 bases). The V end lost 6 bases, the J end lost 2 bases, and 18 bases lay between the germline ends. This CDR3 contains 16 residues. Germline V lookup: CDR1 MGHRA, CDR2 YSYEKL. As DNA, the CDR3 is TGCGCCAGCAGGATAGGGGTAGGCGTGAACACAGATACGCAGTATTTT. It encodes CASRIGVGVNTDTQYF.

This clonotype was seen more than once but under ten times. The CDR3 DNA reads TGTGCCAGCAGTATCCGGGACAGGGTCTACGAGCAGTACTTC. Translating gives CASSIRDRVYEQYF. The chain couples TRBV12-3 or TRBV12-4 to TRBJ2-7, with 9 bases matching TRBD1. This CDR3 has 14 amino acids. V trimming: 5 bases; J trimming: 3 bases; junction bases outside the gene matches: 5.

V usage is TRBV5-1 and J usage is TRBJ1-1; perhaps TRBD1 as D (5 bases). V was clipped by 4 bases and J by 5 bases, with 18 bases between them. The CDR3 length is 15 residues. Per germline, CDR1 SGHRS and CDR2 YFSETQ. The CDR3 region is CASSLEDTRDTEAFF. In nucleotides, the CDR3 is TGCGCCAGCAGCCTGGAGGACACGAGGGATACTGAAGCTTTCTTT.

This clonotype has a handful of counts. This chain connects TRBV12-3 or TRBV12-4 to TRBJ1-1; D is unresolved. This CDR3 is built from 13 residues. Trimming removed 8 bases at V and 3 bases at J, with 13 bases between. The CDR3 bases are TGTGCCAGCGCCAGACACGGGGACACTGAAGCTTTCTTT. Translation gives CASARHGDTEAFF.

This clonotype was detected only a few times. This chain links TRBV6-5 with TRBJ2-1; no reliable D call. The ends were cut back, 5 bases at V and 9 bases at J, with 11 bases in the middle. Germline CDR1 is MNHEY and CDR2 is SVGAGI. The CDR3 is made up of 12 amino acids. CDR3 sequence (DNA): TGTGCCAGCAGTCCGATGCTGGGTGAGCAGTTCTTC. This codes for CASSPMLGEQFF.

The chain recombines TRBV11-2 with TRBJ2-3; D perhaps matches TRBD1 (6 bases). Germline V gene data show CDR1 as SGHAT and CDR2 as FQNNGV. The ends were cut back, 5 bases at V and 0 bases at J, with 15 bases in the middle. This CDR3 is built from 16 residues. The CDR3 loop reads CASSPYRDTSTDTQYF. CDR3 in DNA: TGTGCCAGCAGCCCATACCGGGACACTAGCACAGATACGCAGTATTTT.

The chain links TRBV12-3 or TRBV12-4 to TRBJ2-2; D is ambiguous. The CDR3 totals 13 residues. The V end lost 3 bases, the J end lost 7 bases, and 9 bases lay between the germline ends. The CDR3 DNA follows: TGTGCCAGCAGTTTGGTCGTAAACGGGGAGCTGTTTTTT. It encodes CASSLVVNGELFF.